This T cell receptor beta chain is drawn from a study of OX40 agonist ivuxolimab in advanced cancers. Study overall: A male proportion of over 75% was recorded, with mean age about 54 years and range about 23 to 80.

The data were produced by immunoSEQ multiplex PCR, yet TCRdb's version contains in-frame clones alone and is incomplete. Counted here are 90,000 to 100,000 clones, 90% occurring once; the ten biggest clones make up about 0.16%. The germline gives CDR1 KGHSH, CDR2 LQKENI. The CDR3 is 16 residues long. V shed 1 base, J shed 7 bases, and the junction held 11 bases outside the gene matches. The TCR comes from an adult with an advanced solid tumor such as melanoma, head and neck, liver or kidney cancer. V is TRBV18 and J is TRBJ1-2, with 8 bases aligning to TRBD1. Sequenced here: CD4+ or CD8+ T cells sorted from blood, sampled in a trial of the OX40 agonist ivuxolimab. The CDR3, as DNA: TGTGCCAGCTCACCACTGGATGGGACAGGAGTTGTTGGCTACACCTTC. Translating gives CASSPLDGTGVVGYTF.